This TCR beta chain was sequenced in a study of T cell responses to AZD1222 COVID-19 vaccine. General observations from the study: Clonal diversity was possibly underestimated, and the donors were mostly white British, with more females. Along spike, vaccine-associated CD4 TCRs were found throughout, with dominance at 160-218 and 743-854. Recipients of AZD1222 seropositive at baseline numbered only 5 or 6.

About this clone itself: Its cognate antigen is unknown.

Per the germline V gene, CDR1 is SGHDT and CDR2 is YYEEEE. Germline trimming cut 4 bases from V and 6 bases from J; bases unmatched to any gene: 6. The CDR3 is 14 amino acids. The protocol was immunoSEQ multiplex PCR, while the TCRdb copy is restricted to in-frame clones and leaves out a portion. The data hold 150,000 or so clones, with about 88% observed a single time. The source material was peripheral blood, sampled on day 0 of AZD1222 vaccination. This receptor was identified in an adult in good health. The chain carries TRBV5-6 and TRBJ1-5; 8 nucleotides line up with TRBD1. The CDR3: CASSKSTGVQPQHF. The CDR3 bases are TGTGCCAGCAGCAAGTCGACAGGGGTTCAGCCCCAGCATTTT. Based on the CDR3 plus reference TRBV5-6 and TRBJ1-5, the full variable domain is DAGVTQSPTHLIKTRGQQVTLRCSPKSGHDTVSWYQQALGQGPQFIFQYYEEEERQRGNFPDRFSGHQFPNYSSELNVNALLLGDSALYLCASSKSTGVQPQHFGDGTRLSIL.